Listed below are T cell receptor beta chains from one sample, sequenced in a study of blood T cell repertoires in COVID-19. Sequenced by immunoSEQ multiplex PCR; TCRdb stores in-frame clones only, minus some. Counted here are 98,000 or so clones, about 86% occurring once; the ten biggest clones make up 2.5% to 3.5%. Material for sequencing was peripheral blood. The receptors derive from an elderly woman with active or convalescent COVID-19. Each CDR3 is given with its conserved first and last residue. The order of the fields is J gene, CDR3 length, V gene, D gene, clone size, CDR3 protein, CDR3 DNA. A D gene is named only where the DNA matches it firmly. Rows may omit the clone size; those that give it use once, few, many or a size class.

J: TRBJ2-2; length: 19; V: TRBV27; D: TRBD2; size: -; CDR3: CASKKSGTSGGAYTGELFF; DNA: TGTGCCAGCAAAAAGTCCGGGACTAGCGGGGGGGCCTACACCGGGGAGCTGTTTTTT
J: TRBJ1-1; length: 16; V: TRBV18; D: -; size: -; CDR3: CASSLPGTGGNTEAFF; DNA: TGTGCCAGCTCACTTCCCGGGACGGGGGGGAACACTGAAGCTTTCTTT
J: TRBJ2-2; length: 16; V: TRBV7-2; D: -; size: once; CDR3: CASSSRGQKNTGELFF; DNA: TGTGCCAGCAGCTCTAGAGGACAGAAGAACACCGGGGAGCTGTTTTTT
J: TRBJ2-1; length: 15; V: TRBV15; D: -; size: few; CDR3: CATSRRYGAYNEQFF; DNA: TGTGCCACCAGCAGACGCTACGGGGCCTACAATGAGCAGTTCTTC
J: TRBJ2-5; length: 16; V: TRBV7-2; D: TRBD2; size: -; CDR3: CASTRGLAGGGETQYF; DNA: TGTGCCAGCACCAGAGGGCTAGCGGGAGGCGGGGAGACCCAGTACTTC
J: TRBJ1-3; length: 17; V: TRBV18; D: TRBD1; size: -; CDR3: CASSPPTGSSSGNTIYF; DNA: TGTGCCAGCTCACCACCGACAGGGTCCTCCTCTGGAAACACCATATATTTT
J: TRBJ1-1; length: 15; V: TRBV2; D: -; size: -; CDR3: CASRGFGGEDTEAFF; DNA: TGTGCCAGCAGAGGATTCGGGGGGGAGGACACTGAAGCTTTCTTT
J: TRBJ2-2; length: 12; V: TRBV27; D: -; size: few; CDR3: CASSPTGGRVFF; DNA: TGTGCCAGCAGTCCTACCGGGGGTCGGGTGTTTTTT
J: TRBJ2-7; length: 15; V: TRBV6-2/TRBV6-3; D: -; size: -; CDR3: CASSLIRQASYEQYF; DNA: TGTGCCAGCAGCCTGATCCGACAGGCCTCCTACGAGCAGTACTTC
J: TRBJ1-3; length: 16; V: TRBV5-4; D: -; size: -; CDR3: CASSPFGKGAGNTIYF; DNA: TGTGCCAGCAGCCCCTTTGGAAAGGGGGCTGGAAACACCATATATTTT
J: TRBJ1-1; length: 13; V: TRBV2; D: -; size: -; CDR3: CASIGTKNTEAFF; DNA: TGTGCCAGCATCGGGACAAAGAACACTGAAGCTTTCTTT
J: TRBJ2-7; length: 16; V: TRBV5-1; D: TRBD2; size: -; CDR3: CASSLGLAGAAYEQYF; DNA: TGCGCCAGCAGCTTGGGACTAGCGGGTGCAGCCTACGAGCAGTACTTC
J: TRBJ2-1; length: 15; V: TRBV9; D: -; size: -; CDR3: CASSRSGGPSYEQFF; DNA: TGTGCCAGCAGCAGGTCCGGGGGGCCCTCTTATGAGCAGTTCTTC
J: TRBJ1-5; length: 15; V: TRBV9; D: -; size: -; CDR3: CASSVGGSGNQPQHF; DNA: TGTGCCAGCAGCGTAGGAGGGAGTGGCAATCAGCCCCAGCATTTT
J: TRBJ2-2; length: 13; V: TRBV6-4; D: TRBD2; size: -; CDR3: CASWRGGIGELFF; DNA: TGTGCCAGCTGGCGGGGGGGCATCGGGGAGCTGTTTTTT
J: TRBJ1-2; length: 14; V: TRBV3-1/TRBV3-2; D: -; size: -; CDR3: CASSHGAVHYGYTF; DNA: TGTGCCAGCAGCCATGGTGCGGTTCACTATGGCTACACCTTC
J: TRBJ1-3; length: 15; V: TRBV19; D: TRBD1; size: once; CDR3: CASTPRTGFGNTIYF; DNA: TGTGCCAGTACCCCCAGGACAGGGTTCGGAAACACCATATATTTT
J: TRBJ1-2; length: 15; V: TRBV5-1; D: -; size: -; CDR3: CASSLAVVNNYGYTF; DNA: TGCGCCAGCAGCTTGGCCGTAGTCAATAACTATGGCTACACCTTC
J: TRBJ1-6; length: 14; V: TRBV10-3; D: -; size: -; CDR3: CAISESGGGSPLHF; DNA: TGTGCCATCAGTGAGTCAGGGGGTGGTTCACCCCTCCACTTT
J: TRBJ2-1; length: 15; V: TRBV7-9; D: TRBD2; size: -; CDR3: CASSPAGVTYNEQFF; DNA: TGTGCCAGCAGCCCGGCGGGGGTAACCTACAATGAGCAGTTCTTC
J: TRBJ2-7; length: 14; V: TRBV6-4; D: TRBD2; size: once; CDR3: CASSAPSGGHEQYF; DNA: TGTGCCAGCAGTGCCCCTAGCGGGGGTCACGAGCAGTACTTC
J: TRBJ1-1; length: 13; V: TRBV18; D: -; size: -; CDR3: CASSPRQGESAFF; DNA: TGTGCCAGCTCACCACGGCAGGGTGAGAGTGCTTTCTTT
J: TRBJ2-3; length: 14; V: TRBV28; D: TRBD2; size: -; CDR3: CASSSGRAFDTQYF; DNA: TGTGCCAGCAGTAGCGGGAGGGCCTTTGATACGCAGTATTTT
J: TRBJ1-4; length: 13; V: TRBV28; D: -; size: few; CDR3: CASRRPPNEKLFF; DNA: TGTGCCAGCAGGCGCCCTCCTAATGAAAAACTGTTTTTT
J: TRBJ2-7; length: 14; V: TRBV7-9; D: -; size: -; CDR3: CASSLGSTTYEQYF; DNA: TGTGCCAGCAGCTTGGGTTCAACTACCTACGAGCAGTACTTC
J: TRBJ1-1; length: 11; V: TRBV28; D: -; size: -; CDR3: CASSRRAEAFF; DNA: TGTGCCAGCAGCCGGAGGGCTGAAGCTTTCTTT
J: TRBJ1-3; length: 14; V: TRBV5-1; D: -; size: -; CDR3: CASSEGNSGNTIYF; DNA: TGCGCCAGCAGTGAGGGTAACTCTGGAAACACCATATATTTT
J: TRBJ2-1; length: 16; V: TRBV28; D: -; size: -; CDR3: CASSLLAVSLGNEQFF; DNA: TGTGCCAGCAGTTTATTGGCGGTTTCCCTCGGGAATGAGCAGTTCTTC
J: TRBJ1-2; length: 14; V: TRBV6-5; D: TRBD1; size: -; CDR3: CASKRTGGDYGYTF; DNA: TGTGCCAGCAAAAGAACAGGGGGCGATTATGGCTACACCTTC
J: TRBJ1-3; length: 16; V: TRBV18; D: TRBD1; size: -; CDR3: CASSPTGGGSGNTIYF; DNA: TGTGCCAGCTCACCGACAGGGGGGGGCTCTGGAAACACCATATATTTT
J: TRBJ2-7; length: 16; V: TRBV25-1; D: TRBD2; size: -; CDR3: CASSASAGELPYEQYF; DNA: TGTGCCAGCAGTGCCTCAGCGGGGGAGCTCCCCTACGAGCAGTACTTC
J: TRBJ2-3; length: 13; V: TRBV11-3; D: -; size: -; CDR3: CASSLGNTDTQYF; DNA: TGTGCCAGCAGCTTAGGTAACACAGATACGCAGTATTTT
J: TRBJ1-2; length: 13; V: TRBV30; D: TRBD1; size: few; CDR3: CAWTLPPRQGRIF; DNA: TGTGCCTGGACCCTCCCCCCGCGACAGGGGAGGATCTTC
J: TRBJ2-1; length: 14; V: TRBV7-2; D: TRBD1; size: -; CDR3: CASSTGQGAGEQFF; DNA: TGTGCCAGCAGCACGGGACAGGGGGCTGGTGAGCAGTTCTTC
J: TRBJ2-7; length: 15; V: TRBV23-1; D: -; size: -; CDR3: CASFPRGLGAYEQYF; DNA: TGCGCCAGCTTCCCGAGGGGACTGGGGGCCTACGAGCAGTACTTC
J: TRBJ2-7; length: 15; V: TRBV2; D: TRBD1; size: -; CDR3: CASSYHGTGGDEQYF; DNA: TGTGCCAGCAGTTACCACGGGACAGGGGGTGACGAGCAGTACTTC
J: TRBJ2-7; length: 19; V: TRBV19; D: TRBD2; size: -; CDR3: CASSMGWLAGGPSSYEQYF; DNA: TGTGCCAGTAGTATGGGGTGGCTAGCGGGAGGGCCTTCCTCCTACGAGCAGTACTTC
J: TRBJ2-7; length: 15; V: TRBV5-1; D: TRBD1; size: -; CDR3: CASSPTGGMGYEQYF; DNA: TGCGCCAGCAGCCCGACAGGGGGCATGGGTTACGAGCAGTACTTC
J: TRBJ2-1; length: 15; V: TRBV29-1; D: TRBD2; size: -; CDR3: CSVLAGGSSYNEQFF; DNA: TGCAGCGTTTTAGCGGGGGGGAGCTCCTACAATGAGCAGTTCTTC
J: TRBJ2-2; length: 17; V: TRBV7-6; D: TRBD1; size: -; CDR3: CASSLDGGTGPTGELFF; DNA: TGTGCCAGCAGCTTAGACGGTGGGACAGGGCCCACCGGGGAGCTGTTTTTT
J: TRBJ2-3; length: 17; V: TRBV6-2/TRBV6-3; D: TRBD2; size: -; CDR3: CASSSGLAGVSLDTQYF; DNA: TGTGCCAGCAGTTCTGGACTAGCGGGAGTTTCTTTGGATACGCAGTATTTT
J: TRBJ2-3; length: 17; V: TRBV19; D: TRBD1; size: once; CDR3: CASRPFIGTGRSDTQYF; DNA: TGTGCCAGTAGACCCTTTATTGGGACAGGGAGGTCAGATACGCAGTATTTT
J: TRBJ1-1; length: 15; V: TRBV21-1; D: -; size: few; CDR3: CASSKRSGWDTEAFF; DNA: TGTGCCAGCAGCAAAAGGTCCGGGTGGGACACTGAAGCTTTCTTT
J: TRBJ2-1; length: 15; V: TRBV7-2; D: TRBD2; size: -; CDR3: CASSRTSGKYNEQFF; DNA: TGTGCCAGCAGCCGGACTAGCGGGAAATACAATGAGCAGTTCTTC
J: TRBJ1-5; length: 14; V: TRBV2; D: -; size: -; CDR3: CASSEVGGNQPQHF; DNA: TGTGCCAGCAGTGAAGTCGGGGGGAACCAGCCCCAGCATTTT
J: TRBJ1-2; length: 16; V: TRBV10-3; D: TRBD1; size: few; CDR3: CAINRDRGLSNYGYTF; DNA: TGTGCCATCAATAGGGACAGGGGGCTGTCTAACTATGGCTACACCTTC
J: TRBJ2-2; length: 16; V: TRBV7-2; D: TRBD2; size: -; CDR3: CASSLVAGGWTGELFF; DNA: TGTGCCAGCAGCTTAGTAGCGGGAGGCTGGACCGGGGAGCTGTTTTTT
J: TRBJ1-1; length: 16; V: TRBV7-8; D: -; size: -; CDR3: CASSLAGAGVNTEAFF; DNA: TGTGCCAGCAGCTTAGCGGGCGCAGGGGTAAACACTGAAGCTTTCTTT